The next 7 T cell receptor beta chains were all read from a single sample in a study of T cell responses to AZD1222 COVID-19 vaccine listed by TCRdb under 2021. In light of the paper, this sample's time point label describes: baseline before first vaccination. Library preparation was by the immunoSEQ multiplex PCR assay. TCRdb's version of the immuneACCESS table is confined to in-frame rearrangements and falls short of the full clone set. An unresolved V gene accounts for under half of the shortfall where checked; the remainder is of unknown origin. The sample table records 30,000 to 35,000 clones; 91% of these occur just once. Clones ranked in the top ten supply about 41% of the sample. The material was peripheral blood, obtained on day 0 of AZD1222 vaccination. The receptors were gathered from an adult in good health.

The rearrangement links TRBV21-1 to TRBJ1-5. TRBV21-1 is termed a pseudogene. The CDR3 is made up of 15 amino acids. This CDR3 is CASILGEDSNQPQHF. In nucleotides, the CDR3 is TGTGCCAGCATCCTCGGGGAAGATAGCAATCAGCCCCAGCATTTT.

This chain connects TRBV15 to TRBJ2-1; possible D gene TRBD1, 5 bases. CDR3 length equals 19 residues. V was pared by 6 bases and J by 2 bases, with 26 bases between. Per the germline V gene, CDR1 is LNHNV and CDR2 is YYDKDF (reference sequence). The CDR3 nucleotides are TGTGCCACCAGTAACGTTAGGGGAAGGCGTCCGGAAACCTACAATGAGCAGTTCTTC. This translates into CATSNVRGRRPETYNEQFF.

V usage is TRBV5-6 and J usage is TRBJ2-7; 9 positions agree with TRBD1. The V segment lost 1 base and the J segment 2 bases; nucleotides outside the gene matches: 1. The V gene's germline CDR1 is SGHDT and CDR2 YYEEEE. The CDR3 sequence is 14 residues long. In DNA, the CDR3 is TGTGCCAGCAGCTTGACAGGGGGCACCTACGAGCAGTACTTC. Its protein is CASSLTGGTYEQYF. Together with reference TRBV5-6 and TRBJ2-7, the CDR3 gives the full variable domain: DAGVTQSPTHLIKTRGQQVTLRCSPKSGHDTVSWYQQALGQGPQFIFQYYEEEERQRGNFPDRFSGHQFPNYSSELNVNALLLGDSALYLCASSLTGGTYEQYFGPGTRLTVT.

The chain employs TRBV5-5 and TRBJ1-5; no clear D. CDR1 and CDR2 (germline): SGHKS, YYEKEE (reference sequence). Between the trimmed V and J ends, which lost 1 base and 2 bases, there was a span of 16 bases. The CDR3 runs 17 residues. The CDR3 protein is CASSLSGGGTGNQPQHF. For the CDR3, the DNA is TGTGCCAGCAGCTTGTCTGGCGGAGGTACGGGCAATCAGCCCCAGCATTTT. Full variable domain (missing parts from reference TRBV5-5 and TRBJ1-5): DAGVTQSPTHLIKTRGQQVTLRCSPISGHKSVSWYQQVLGQGPQFIFQYYEKEERGRGNFPDRFSARQFPNYSSELNVNALLLGDSALYLCASSLSGGGTGNQPQHFGDGTRLSIL.

This clone has only a few counts. This chain uses TRBV19 with TRBJ1-5; D is unresolved. The CDR3 covers 14 residues. Trimming stripped 7 bases from V and 0 bases from J, with 10 bases between. The germline CDR1 and CDR2 sequences are LNHDA and SQIVND (reference sequence). The CDR3: CASTLMNSNQPQHF. CDR3 in DNA: TGTGCCAGTACTCTGATGAATAGCAATCAGCCCCAGCATTTT.

This clone has a handful of counts. This chain uses TRBV30 with TRBJ1-1; 7 bases line up with TRBD1. Germline CDR1 is GTSNPN and CDR2 is SVGIG (reference sequence). CDR3 size: 12 residues. J lost 1 base, V lost 8 bases, and 4 bases had no gene match. The CDR3 spells CATRDRNTEAFF. In DNA, the CDR3 is TGTGCCACCCGGGACAGGAACACTGAAGCTTTCTTT.

The rearrangement links TRBV7-9 to TRBJ1-6; D remains unclear. The V end was cut by 1 base, the J end by 11 bases, with 9 bases between. From germline, CDR1 is SEHNR and CDR2 FQNEAQ (reference sequence). This CDR3 contains 13 residues. Written as DNA, the CDR3 is TGTGCCAGCAGCTTAGGATTAGGGACACCCCTCCACTTT. It translates to CASSLGLGTPLHF.